This entry is about one T cell receptor (beta chain). The antigen is unknown. The donors belonged to the approximately 120-subject validation cohort, separate from the roughly 650-subject first cohort. This table comes from immunoSEQ multiplex PCR, and its TCRdb copy is limited to in-frame clones, with some not included. Found here are under 300,000 clones, nearly 90% of them singletons; the top ten hold under 0.4%. This entry belongs to a study of cytomegalovirus exposure and HLA in healthy donors. Study results and caveats: The classifier reportedly diagnosed cytomegalovirus status with high sensitivity and specificity. The study put some 150 TCR beta chains on its list as cytomegalovirus-associated.

The V end lost 2 bases, the J end lost 1 base, and 18 bases lay between the germline ends. Germline CDR1 is SGHDT and CDR2 is YYEEEE. This CDR3 region has 17 residues. This sequence was found in a woman younger than 30 in good health and CMV-seronegative. The rearrangement uses TRBV5-6 and TRBJ1-1, with a tentative D call TRBD1 (5 bases). Source material: PBMCs. CDR3 DNA sequence: TGTGCCAGCAGCTTTATCCGTCAGTTAGGGGAGAACACTGAAGCTTTCTTT. Protein: CASSFIRQLGENTEAFF.